The TCR beta chain described here comes from a study of T cells after yellow fever vaccination. The study, taken as a whole, reports: Reappearing after the booster were most of the clones from primary vaccination (less than 97% CD4, 70% to 90% CD8). Compared with primary, the secondary response was weaker and peaked at day 5, not 15.

This CDR3 region has 12 residues. Trimming left V 3 bases short and J 9 bases short, with 12 bases between. The germline V gene encodes CDR1 SGHNT and CDR2 YYREEE (reference sequence). 5'RACE template switching generated TCR cDNA, adding a universal primer site and UMIs. TCRdb recomputed calls from the 5' RACE reads with MiXCR, one row per CDR3 protein. The profile covers 400,000 to 650,000 distinct CDR3 sequences, with roughly 22% appearing a single time and approximately 16% taken by the ten largest. As for this clonotype: Its matching antigen is unknown.

The specimen was PBMCs, collected approximately 22 days after the first yellow fever vaccination. The V call is TRBV5-4, the J call TRBJ1-1; D unclear. The clonotype originates from a man between 18 and 35 years old who received the YFV17D yellow fever vaccine. The CDR3 spells CASSWGMTQAFF. The CDR3 nucleotides read TGTGCCAGCAGCTGGGGTATGACCCAAGCTTTCTTT. Variable domain in full (rest from reference TRBV5-4 and TRBJ1-1): ETGVTQSPTHLIKTRGQQVTLRCSSQSGHNTVSWYQQALGQGPQFIFQYYREEENGRGNFPPRFSGLQFPNYSSELNVNALELDDSALYLCASSWGMTQAFFGQGTRLTVV.